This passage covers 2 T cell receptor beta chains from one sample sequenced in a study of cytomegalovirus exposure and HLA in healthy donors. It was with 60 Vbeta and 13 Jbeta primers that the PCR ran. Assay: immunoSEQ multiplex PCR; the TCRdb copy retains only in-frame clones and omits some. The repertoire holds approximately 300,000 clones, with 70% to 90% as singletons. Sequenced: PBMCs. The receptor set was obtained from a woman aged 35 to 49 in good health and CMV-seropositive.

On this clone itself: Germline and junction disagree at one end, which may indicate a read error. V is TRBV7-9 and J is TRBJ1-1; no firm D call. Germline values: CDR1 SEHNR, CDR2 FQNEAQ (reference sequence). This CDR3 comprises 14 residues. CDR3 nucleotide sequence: TGTTCCAGCAGCTTACCGGCGGGGAACACTGAAGCTTTCTTT. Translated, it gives CSSSLPAGNTEAFF.

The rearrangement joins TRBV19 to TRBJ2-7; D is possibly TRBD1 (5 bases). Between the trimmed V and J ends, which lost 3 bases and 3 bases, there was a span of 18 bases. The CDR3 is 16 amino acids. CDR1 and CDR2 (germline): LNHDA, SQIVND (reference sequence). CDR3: CASSIVGDSLNYEQYF. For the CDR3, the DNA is TGTGCCAGTAGTATCGTTGGAGACAGCCTCAACTACGAGCAGTACTTC. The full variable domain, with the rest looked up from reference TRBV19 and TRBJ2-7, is DGGITQSPKYLFRKEGQNVTLSCEQNLNHDAMYWYRQDPGQGLRLIYYSQIVNDFQKGDIAEGYSVSREKKESFPLTVTSAQKNPTAFYLCASSIVGDSLNYEQYFGPGTRLTVT.